A selection of T cell receptor beta chains follows, all from one sample in a study of blood T cells in healthy people across ages. TCRdb recomputed calls from the 5' RACE reads with MiXCR, one row per CDR3 protein. The data contain approximately 780,000 distinct CDR3 sequences, about 26% of them seen just once; the ten biggest clones take up roughly 3.1%. The same sample was also studied in work on T cells of mothers and their children.

Sequences were obtained from blood. All receptors come from a boy between 10 and 17 years old in good health. Both conserved end residues are part of each CDR3. Fields, in order: clone size, V gene, D gene, J gene, CDR3 DNA, CDR3 protein. D genes are given only for firm matches. Size is omitted from some rows. Given values are once, few, many or a class for expanded clones.

NA	TRBV5-1	NA	TRBJ2-7	TGCGCCAGCAGCTTGGAACCGCGTAGGGGAGGCTCCTACGAGCTGTACTTC	CASSLEPRRGGSYELYF
few	TRBV18	TRBD2	TRBJ2-5	TGTGCCAGCTCACCCTCTAGCGGGGATCAACACACAATCCAAGAGACCCAGTACTTC	CASSPSSGDQHTIQETQYF
NA	TRBV20-1	NA	TRBJ1-2	TGCAGTGCCGAGTCAGGGGCTAACTATGGCTACACCTTC	CSAESGANYGYTF
NA	TRBV5-1	TRBD1	TRBJ1-3	TGCGCCAGCAGCCACCGGACAGGGGATGGAAACACCATATATTTT	CASSHRTGDGNTIYF
NA	TRBV7-9	NA	TRBJ1-4	TGTGCCAGCAGCCCCGAAGGGACACCCGAAAAACTGTTTTTT	CASSPEGTPEKLFF
few	TRBV9	TRBD1	TRBJ2-5	TGTGCCAGCAGCGTTGCAGGGGGCGCCCAGTTGGAGACCCAGTACTTC	CASSVAGGAQLETQYF
NA	TRBV6-1	TRBD1	TRBJ2-7	TGTGCCAGCAGCTTCACAGGGGTAGAATACGAGCAGTACTTC	CASSFTGVEYEQYF
NA	TRBV30	NA	TRBJ2-5	TGTGCCTGGGCCGTGGGAAGTTGGCAAGAGACCCAGTACTTC	CAWAVGSWQETQYF
NA	TRBV30	NA	TRBJ2-7	TGTGCCTGGAGTGTAGGACTTAGTGGATACGAGCAGTACTTC	CAWSVGLSGYEQYF
NA	TRBV20-1	TRBD1	TRBJ1-2	TGCAGTGCTACCCGACAGGGGGTGGGCTATGGCTACACCTTC	CSATRQGVGYGYTF
NA	TRBV6-1	TRBD1	TRBJ1-4	TGTGCCAGCAGGAGAGTGGAGACAGGGGGCGTGAAACCAGAAAAACCGTTTTTT	CASRRVETGGVKPEKPFF
NA	TRBV12-3/TRBV12-4	NA	TRBJ2-1	TGTGCCAGCAGTTTCGGGGAGTCTCTTTACAATGAGCAGTTCTTC	CASSFGESLYNEQFF
few	TRBV6-5	NA	TRBJ2-5	TGTGCCAGCAGACCACAGGGAACTCGGGCCCAGGAGACCCAGTACTTC	CASRPQGTRAQETQYF
NA	TRBV5-1	NA	TRBJ1-1	TGCGCCAGCAGCTTAGGACAGATAGTAGACATGAACACTGAAGCTTTCTTT	CASSLGQIVDMNTEAFF
few	TRBV7-3	TRBD1	TRBJ2-3	TGTGCCAGCAGCTTATACGGGACAGCCACAGATACGCAGTATTTT	CASSLYGTATDTQYF
few	TRBV5-1	TRBD2	TRBJ2-5	TGCGCCAGCAGCTTGAGGGCTAGCGGGGGGTTACTCCAAGAGACCCAGTACTTC	CASSLRASGGLLQETQYF
few	TRBV4-1	NA	TRBJ2-6	TGCGCCAGCAGCCAAGGGGCAGGGGAAGGATCTGGGGCCAACGTCCTGACTTTC	CASSQGAGEGSGANVLTF
few	TRBV6-4	TRBD1	TRBJ2-7	TGTGCCAGCAGTGAGCCGGGACAGGGTTCCGCCAAGGGCTACGAGCAGTACTTC	CASSEPGQGSAKGYEQYF
NA	TRBV27	NA	TRBJ2-5	TGTGCCAGCAGTGTCGGACTGGGGAAGCCCCAGTACTTC	CASSVGLGKPQYF
few	TRBV5-1	NA	TRBJ2-3	TGCGCCAGCAGCTTGGGACAGGTCACAGATACGCAGTATTTT	CASSLGQVTDTQYF
NA	TRBV7-9	NA	TRBJ2-5	TGTGCCAGCGCAAAAGCCCAGCCAACGCAAGAGACCCAGTACTTC	CASAKAQPTQETQYF
few	TRBV9	TRBD2	TRBJ2-3	TGTGCCAGCAGCGTAGTCGGGGGGGGAGAGGAGTCAGATACGCAGTATTTT	CASSVVGGGEESDTQYF
NA	TRBV12-3/TRBV12-4	NA	TRBJ1-5	TGTGCCAGCAGTCCCGGGCCCCAGGGCAATCAGCCCCAGCATTTT	CASSPGPQGNQPQHF
NA	TRBV5-1	TRBD1	TRBJ2-5	TGCGCCAGCAGCTTGGGCCAGGCGCAGGGGGCTTTTGAGACCCAGTACTTC	CASSLGQAQGAFETQYF
NA	TRBV20-1	NA	TRBJ2-7	TGCAGTGCTAGGGACGGTAGCGGCTCCTACGAGCAGTACTTC	CSARDGSGSYEQYF
NA	TRBV9	NA	TRBJ1-5	TGTGCCAGCAACCCCGGGGGTTACAATCAGCCCCAGCATTTT	CASNPGGYNQPQHF
NA	TRBV9	NA	TRBJ2-7	TGTGCCAGCAGCGTAGGGGGTCTCCCCTCCGGCGAGCAGTACTTC	CASSVGGLPSGEQYF
few	TRBV12-3/TRBV12-4	TRBD2	TRBJ2-5	TGTGCCAGCAGTTTAGCATTGCGGGAGGAGACCCAGTACTTC	CASSLALREETQYF
NA	TRBV20-1	NA	TRBJ1-1	TGCAGTGCTAGAGGGCGGGGTGCACTCACTGAAGCTTTCTTT	CSARGRGALTEAFF
few	TRBV24-1	TRBD2	TRBJ2-7	TGTGCCACCAGTGAGTTCAAGGGAGGGGAGCAGTACTTC	CATSEFKGGEQYF
NA	TRBV12-3/TRBV12-4	NA	TRBJ2-3	TGTGCCAGCTCAACCGGGTTTACAGATACGCAGTATTTT	CASSTGFTDTQYF
few	TRBV28	NA	TRBJ2-1	TGTGCCAGCAGTAGGAACTACAATGAGCAGTTCTTC	CASSRNYNEQFF
NA	TRBV9	TRBD2	TRBJ2-5	TGTGCCAGCAGCGTGGGACTAGCACACCAAGAGACCCAGTACTTC	CASSVGLAHQETQYF
NA	TRBV12-3/TRBV12-4	NA	TRBJ1-3	TGTGCCAGCAGTTTCCGGGGTTGGGACACCATATATTTT	CASSFRGWDTIYF
NA	TRBV5-1	NA	TRBJ2-7	TGCGCCAGCAGCTTTAGTTTGGGGCCCTCCTACGAGCAGTACTTC	CASSFSLGPSYEQYF
once	TRBV12-3/TRBV12-4	NA	TRBJ1-2	TGTGCCAGCAGTTTTGGCCGACAGACTAACTATGGCTACACCTTC	CASSFGRQTNYGYTF
NA	TRBV12-3/TRBV12-4	NA	TRBJ2-3	TGTGCCAGCAGCCGGGCGGGGGATACGCAGTATTTT	CASSRAGDTQYF
few	TRBV20-1	TRBD2	TRBJ2-6	TGCAGTGCTAGAGCCTGGGGGCGGGGGGACCTGTCTGGGGCCAACGTCCTGACTTTC	CSARAWGRGDLSGANVLTF
NA	TRBV21-1	NA	TRBJ2-5	TGTGCCAGCAGCAAAGTTCCCCCGAGGAGGGACCAGAGAGAGACCCAGTACTTC	CASSKVPPRRDQRETQYF
once	TRBV9	NA	TRBJ1-2	TGTGCCAGCAGCGTAGGCAGGGGCCAAAACTATGGCTACACCTTC	CASSVGRGQNYGYTF
few	TRBV10-2	TRBD2	TRBJ2-1	TGCGCCAGCAGTGCAATAGCGGGGGGGCCGGGGAATGAGCAGTTCTTC	CASSAIAGGPGNEQFF
many	TRBV20-1	NA	TRBJ2-5	TGCAGTGCTAGACTACTTCATTCTCGGGGAAGATCGTACCAAGAGACCCAGTACTTC	CSARLLHSRGRSYQETQYF
NA	TRBV12-3/TRBV12-4	NA	TRBJ1-6	TGTGCCAGCAGTTTAGGACAGCTGGGAAATTCACCCCTCCACTTT	CASSLGQLGNSPLHF
once	TRBV3-1	NA	TRBJ2-7	TGTGCCAGCAGCGTCTTTTCAGTCTGCGAGCAGTACTTC	CASSVFSVCEQYF
NA	TRBV3-1	NA	TRBJ2-5	TGTGCCAGCAGCCGCGCAGCTAGGTACCAAGAGACCCAGTACTTC	CASSRAARYQETQYF
NA	TRBV10-3	TRBD1	TRBJ1-1	TGTGCCACCCGGACAGGCACTGCTAACACTGAAGCTTTCTTT	CATRTGTANTEAFF
NA	TRBV7-9	TRBD2	TRBJ2-7	TGTGCCAGCAGCCCCCAGCGGGGGACCTACGAGCAGTACTTC	CASSPQRGTYEQYF
NA	TRBV6-6	NA	TRBJ1-6	TGTGCCAGCAGTCCGGGACCAATGTCACCCCTCCACTTT	CASSPGPMSPLHF
NA	TRBV20-1	NA	TRBJ2-1	TGCAGTGCTAGTGAGCTAGTAGCGCATGAGCAGTTCTTC	CSASELVAHEQFF
NA	TRBV25-1	NA	TRBJ2-7	TGTGCCAGCGGCAGTTCGGCCCCCTACGAGCAGTACTTC	CASGSSAPYEQYF
few	TRBV12-3/TRBV12-4	NA	TRBJ2-7	TGTGCCAGCGGCTCGGGACCGAACTACGAGCAGTACTTC	CASGSGPNYEQYF
few	TRBV15	NA	TRBJ2-5	TGTGCCACCAGCAGAGATCTTGCTGAGACCCAGTACTTC	CATSRDLAETQYF
few	TRBV20-1	TRBD1	TRBJ1-4	TGCAGTGCTAGAGCTCCCGGGGGGACAGGGGCCATAACGGGTGAAAAACTGTTTTTT	CSARAPGGTGAITGEKLFF
NA	TRBV7-2	NA	TRBJ1-2	TGTGCCAGCAGCCCACACAGGGACTCCCTTGGCTACACCTTC	CASSPHRDSLGYTF
few	TRBV7-9	NA	TRBJ2-7	TGTGCCAGCAGCTACGTGGGGTCCCCCTACGAGCAGTACTTC	CASSYVGSPYEQYF
NA	TRBV28	NA	TRBJ2-1	TGTGCCAGCAGCCTGATAGCTTTCGAGCAGTTCTTC	CASSLIAFEQFF
NA	TRBV7-2	TRBD2	TRBJ2-1	TGTGCCAGCAGCTTAGCGGGACTAGCGGGGGCCTACAATGAGCAGTTCTTC	CASSLAGLAGAYNEQFF